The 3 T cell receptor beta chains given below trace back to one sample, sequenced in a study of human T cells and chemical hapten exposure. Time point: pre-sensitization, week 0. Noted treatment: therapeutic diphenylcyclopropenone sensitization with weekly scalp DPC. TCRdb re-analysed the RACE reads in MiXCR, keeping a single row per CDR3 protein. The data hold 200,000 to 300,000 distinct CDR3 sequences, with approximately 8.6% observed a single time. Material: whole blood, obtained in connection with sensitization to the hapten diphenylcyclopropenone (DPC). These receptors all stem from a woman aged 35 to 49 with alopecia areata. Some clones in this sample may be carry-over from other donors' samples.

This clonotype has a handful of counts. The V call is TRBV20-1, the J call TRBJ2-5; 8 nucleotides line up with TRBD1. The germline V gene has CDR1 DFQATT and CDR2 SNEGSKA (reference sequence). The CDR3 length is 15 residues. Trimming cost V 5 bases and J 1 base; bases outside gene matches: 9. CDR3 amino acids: CSALRTGLIQETQYF. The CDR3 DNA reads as TGCAGTGCTTTACGGACAGGGCTCATCCAAGAGACCCAGTACTTC.

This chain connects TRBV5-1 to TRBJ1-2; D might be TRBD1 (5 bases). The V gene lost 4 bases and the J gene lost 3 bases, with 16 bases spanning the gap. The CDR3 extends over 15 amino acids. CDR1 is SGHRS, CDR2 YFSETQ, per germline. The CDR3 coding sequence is TGCGCCAGCAGCGGGGCCCTCCGATCAGACTATGGCTACACCTTC. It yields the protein CASSGALRSDYGYTF.

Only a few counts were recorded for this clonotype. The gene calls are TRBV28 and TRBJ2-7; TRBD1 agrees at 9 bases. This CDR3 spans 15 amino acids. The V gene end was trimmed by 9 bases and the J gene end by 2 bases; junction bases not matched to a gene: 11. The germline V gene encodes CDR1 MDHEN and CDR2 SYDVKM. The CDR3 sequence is CASRSPGQGTYEQYF. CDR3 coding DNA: TGTGCCAGTCGATCGCCGGGACAGGGAACCTACGAGCAGTACTTC.